This T cell receptor beta chain was captured by sequencing in a study of blood T cell repertoires in COVID-19. Under the authors' procedure: Researchers report that nucleated cell counts were estimated from reference gene primer amplification. Data came from immunoSEQ multiplex PCR; TCRdb stores just in-frame clones and leaves some out. V, J and clone size reflect that table, while D and trimming were determined from the DNA. The sample gives 290,000 or so clones, about 90% of which show up once; approximately 2% is in the top ten. The sample was peripheral blood. The clonotype originates from a man in his late teens or twenties with active or convalescent COVID-19.

For the CDR3, the DNA is TGTGCCAGCAGCTTAACCGGGGAGAAGTATTTT. Amino acids: CASSLTGEKYF. The chain is built from TRBV7-9 and TRBJ2-3, with a weak D call TRBD2 (5 bases). Trimming removed 2 bases from V and 13 bases from J, with 10 bases in between. Germline values: CDR1 SEHNR, CDR2 FQNEAQ (reference sequence). The CDR3 has 11 residues.